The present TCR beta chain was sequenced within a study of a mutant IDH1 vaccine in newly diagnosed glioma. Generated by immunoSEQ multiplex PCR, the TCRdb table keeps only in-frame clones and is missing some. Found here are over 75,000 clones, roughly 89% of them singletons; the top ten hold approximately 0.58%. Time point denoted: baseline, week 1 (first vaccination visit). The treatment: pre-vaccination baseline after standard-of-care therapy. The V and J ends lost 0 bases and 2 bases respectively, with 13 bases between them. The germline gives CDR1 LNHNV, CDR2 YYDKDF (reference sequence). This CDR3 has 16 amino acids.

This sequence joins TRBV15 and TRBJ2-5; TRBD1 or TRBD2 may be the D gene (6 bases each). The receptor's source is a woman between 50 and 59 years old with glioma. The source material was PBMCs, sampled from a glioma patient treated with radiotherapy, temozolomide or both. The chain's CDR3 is CATSRDLLGGQETQYF. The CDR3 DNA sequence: TGTGCCACCAGCAGAGATCTCCTAGGGGGGCAAGAGACCCAGTACTTC.